Below, one T cell receptor (beta chain) is given with its context. The specificity of this receptor is unknown. No base quality information exists; no much larger clone differs at one position. TCRbeta CDR3 regions were amplified from genomic DNA using the immunoSEQ Assay, a bias-controlled multiplex PCR. Per the original workflow: Nucleated cell counts per sample were estimated from amplification of reference gene primers within the assay. To quantify the absolute abundance of each unique TCRbeta CDR3 rearrangement, sequence reads were collapsed and filtered. For each sample, productive Simpson clonality was calculated as the square root of Simpson's diversity index across productive rearrangements. Drawn from immuneACCESS, this table holds only the in-frame rearrangements with V and J called that TCRdb kept. Clones are partly lost; checked studies trace under half to an unresolved V gene and leave the rest unexplained. That table furnishes V, J and clone size, whereas the DNA furnished D and trimming. For this sample the table gives 150,000 to 200,000 clones, of which roughly 79% were detected only once. The top ten constitute approximately 10% of the sample.

Relative to germline, V is missing 5 bases and J is missing 7 bases, with 13 bases of the junction outside any gene match. The germline V gene (reference sequence) yields LNHDA for CDR1 and SQIVND for CDR2. The CDR3 measures 16 amino acids from cysteine to phenylalanine. Left in the record is the CDR3 DNA by itself, 48 bases read in frame from the first base. This sample stems from a study of blood T cell repertoires in COVID-19 (dated by TCRdb to between 2020 and 2021). About the full investigation: Collaborator samples came from the United States, Italy and Spain and covered acute and convalescent phases of COVID-19. Samples were obtained from the ongoing ImmuneRACE study (first 160 participants) and from 1,254 subjects provided by 6 global collaborators. The prospective study material was composed of cDNA or gDNA derived from T cells, B-cell-depleted T cells, or PBMCs. HLA class I and class II types, where available, came from metadata supplied by the sample provider rather than from assay-based typing. The repertoires were made available in a free public database intended to serve as a resource for research on the immune response to SARS-CoV-2. Deeply sampled blood TCRbeta repertoires from subjects exposed to, actively infected with, or recovered from COVID-19 were included in the dataset. A de-identified subject ID, COVID-19 status, age in years and sex were almost always included in the sample metadata. Points the paper makes about the study in general: The amount of clinical and demographic metadata varied by source and participant and was provided uncurated.

At one collaborating source in Seattle, patients were enrolled during active infection and were followed longitudinally through the course of disease. The collaborating institutions used their own protocols to collect whole blood in K2EDTA tubes. For TCRbeta analysis, collaborator samples were shipped as frozen whole blood, as isolated PBMCs, or as DNA extracted from either sample type. This TCR was sampled from a middle-aged woman with COVID-19, enrolled during active disease. The sequence is built from TRBV19 and TRBJ2-4; 8 middle bases align to TRBD2. The sequenced material came from peripheral blood. Here the CDR3 is given as CASSLRTSPAMNIQYF. In nucleotides, the sequence is TGTGCCAGTAGTCTCCGGACTAGCCCCGCGATGAACATTCAGTACTTC.